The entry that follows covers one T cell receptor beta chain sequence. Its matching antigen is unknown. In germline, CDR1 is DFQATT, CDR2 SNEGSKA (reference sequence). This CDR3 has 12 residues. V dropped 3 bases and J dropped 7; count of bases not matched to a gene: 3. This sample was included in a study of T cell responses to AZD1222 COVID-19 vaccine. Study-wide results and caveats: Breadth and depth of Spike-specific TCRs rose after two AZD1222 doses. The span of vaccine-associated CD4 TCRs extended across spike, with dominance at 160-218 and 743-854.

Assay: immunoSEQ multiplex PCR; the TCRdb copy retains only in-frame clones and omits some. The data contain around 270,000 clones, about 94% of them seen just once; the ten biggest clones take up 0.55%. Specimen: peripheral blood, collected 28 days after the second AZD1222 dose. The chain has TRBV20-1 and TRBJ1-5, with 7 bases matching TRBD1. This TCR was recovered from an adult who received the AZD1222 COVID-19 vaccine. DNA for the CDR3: TGCAGTGCTAGTGACAGGGAGCAGCCCCAGCATTTT. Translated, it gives CSASDREQPQHF.